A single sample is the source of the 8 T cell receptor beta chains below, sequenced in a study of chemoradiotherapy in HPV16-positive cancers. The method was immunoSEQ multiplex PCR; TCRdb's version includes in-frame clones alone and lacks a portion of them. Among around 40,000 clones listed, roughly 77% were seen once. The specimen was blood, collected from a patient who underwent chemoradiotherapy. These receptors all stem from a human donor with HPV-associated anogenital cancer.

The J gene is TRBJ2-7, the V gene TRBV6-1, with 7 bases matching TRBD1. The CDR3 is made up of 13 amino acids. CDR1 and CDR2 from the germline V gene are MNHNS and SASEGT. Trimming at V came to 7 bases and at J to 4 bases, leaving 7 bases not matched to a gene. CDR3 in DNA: TGTGCCAGCACCCGACAGGGACGGTACGAGCAGTACTTC. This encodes CASTRQGRYEQYF.

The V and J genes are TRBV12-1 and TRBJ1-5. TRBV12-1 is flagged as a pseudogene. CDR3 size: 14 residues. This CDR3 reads CASSPRRGYQPQHF. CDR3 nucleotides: TGTGCCAGCAGCCCCCGGAGGGGTTATCAGCCCCAGCATTTT.

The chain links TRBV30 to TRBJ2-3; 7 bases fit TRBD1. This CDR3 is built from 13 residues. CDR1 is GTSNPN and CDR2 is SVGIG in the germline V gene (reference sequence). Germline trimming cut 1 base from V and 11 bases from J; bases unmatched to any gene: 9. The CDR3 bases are TGTGCCTGGAGTGATTCCACCAGGGGGAAGCAGTATTTT. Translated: CAWSDSTRGKQYF.

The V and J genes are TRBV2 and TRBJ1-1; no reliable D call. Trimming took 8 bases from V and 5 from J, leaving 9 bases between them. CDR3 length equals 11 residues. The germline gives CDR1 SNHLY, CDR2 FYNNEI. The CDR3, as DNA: TGTGCCAGCGTCTATGGGACTGAAGCTTTCTTT. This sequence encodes CASVYGTEAFF.

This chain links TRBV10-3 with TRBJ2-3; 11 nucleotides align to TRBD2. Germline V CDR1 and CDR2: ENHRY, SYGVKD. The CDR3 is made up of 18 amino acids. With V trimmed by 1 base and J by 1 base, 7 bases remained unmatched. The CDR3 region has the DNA TGTGCCATCAGTGAGTTAGGTAGCGGGGGGGCACGCACAGATACGCAGTATTTT. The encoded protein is CAISELGSGGARTDTQYF.

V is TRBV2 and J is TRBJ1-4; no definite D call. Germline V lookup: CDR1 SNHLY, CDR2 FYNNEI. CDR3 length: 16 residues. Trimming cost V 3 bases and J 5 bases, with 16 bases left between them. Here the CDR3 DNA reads TGTGCCAGCAGTGACGGGCAGGCTCCAAAAAATGAAAAACTGTTTTTT. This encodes CASSDGQAPKNEKLFF.

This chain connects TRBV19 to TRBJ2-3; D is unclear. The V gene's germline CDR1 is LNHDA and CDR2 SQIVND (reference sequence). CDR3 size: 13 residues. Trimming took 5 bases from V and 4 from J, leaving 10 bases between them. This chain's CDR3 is CASSPPGADTQYF. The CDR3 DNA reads TGTGCCAGTAGTCCCCCCGGCGCAGATACGCAGTATTTT.

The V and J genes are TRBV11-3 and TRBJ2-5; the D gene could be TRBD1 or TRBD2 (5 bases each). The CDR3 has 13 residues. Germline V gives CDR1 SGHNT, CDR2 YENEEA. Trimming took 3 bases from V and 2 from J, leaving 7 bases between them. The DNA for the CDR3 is TGTGCCAGCAGCTTGGGGGAACAAGAGACCCAGTACTTC. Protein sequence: CASSLGEQETQYF.